The 13 T cell receptor beta chains reported below all come from one sample, sequenced in a study of cytomegalovirus exposure and HLA in healthy donors. Both 60 Vbeta primers and 13 Jbeta primers went into the PCR. Assay: immunoSEQ multiplex PCR; the TCRdb copy retains only in-frame clones and omits some. The sample has some 120,000 clones; over 65% are singletons. The sequenced sample consisted of PBMCs. The receptors were gathered from a man aged 18 to 29 in good health and CMV-seropositive.

The chain carries TRBV7-9 and TRBJ1-3; 7 nucleotides line up with TRBD1. Germline trimming cut 4 bases from V and 5 bases from J; bases unmatched to any gene: 14. Germline V CDR1 and CDR2: SEHNR, FQNEAQ (reference sequence). The CDR3 is made up of 17 amino acids. The CDR3, as DNA: TGTGCCAGCAGCTCCTCCTTACTGACAGGGCGGAGAAACACCATATATTTT. This gives the protein CASSSSLLTGRRNTIYF.

This sequence joins TRBV5-5 and TRBJ2-5, with 14 nucleotides matching TRBD2. The CDR3 contains 16 residues. With V trimmed by 5 bases and J by 2 bases, 5 bases remained unmatched. Germline loops: CDR1 SGHKS, CDR2 YYEKEE (reference sequence). The CDR3 DNA sequence: TGTGCCAGCAGTCGGACTAGCGGGGGGTTACAAGAGACCCAGTACTTC. It translates to CASSRTSGGLQETQYF.

The chain employs TRBV6-5 and TRBJ1-2; possible D gene TRBD1, 6 bases. Germline values: CDR1 MNHEY, CDR2 SVGAGI. The CDR3 extends over 16 amino acids. V was shortened by 2 bases and J by 1 base, with 14 bases between the two germline ends. This CDR3 reads CASSYLLTGNNYGYTF. The DNA for the CDR3 is TGTGCCAGCAGTTACCTCCTAACAGGGAATAACTATGGCTACACCTTC.

The rearrangement uses TRBV29-1 and TRBJ2-1, with 8 positions matching TRBD1. CDR1 is SQVTM and CDR2 is ANQGSEA in the germline V gene. The CDR3 sequence is 14 residues long. The trim removed 3 bases at V and 7 bases at J, leaving 8 bases unmatched. Here the CDR3 reads CSVDSTGGGNEQFF. The CDR3 DNA reads as TGCAGCGTTGATAGTACAGGGGGTGGGAATGAGCAGTTCTTC.

About this clone: An end of the junction does not agree with germline; a read error may underlie this. The chain has TRBV7-9 and TRBJ2-7; 9 bases are shared with TRBD1. The length of the CDR3 is 15 residues. Germline CDR1 reads SEHNR; CDR2 reads FQNEAQ (reference sequence). The CDR3 region is CAGSLERDRVYEQYF. The DNA for the CDR3 is TGTGCCGGCAGCTTAGAGCGGGACAGGGTCTACGAGCAGTACTTC. The full variable domain, in which reference TRBV7-9 and TRBJ2-7 provide the parts outside the CDR3, is DTGVSQNPRHKITKRGQNVTFRCDPISEHNRLYWYRQTLGQGPEFLTYFQNEAQLEKSRLLSDRFSAERPKGSFSTLEIQRTEQGDSAMYLCAGSLERDRVYEQYFGPGTRLTVT.

The genes are TRBV5-6 and TRBJ2-1; D is unresolved. In germline, CDR1 is SGHDT, CDR2 YYEEEE. The CDR3 is made up of 14 amino acids. Trimming shortened V by 3 bases and J by 2 bases, and 9 bases separated the two germline ends. Here the CDR3 reads CASSSTIPYNEQFF. CDR3 bases: TGTGCCAGCAGCTCTACGATCCCCTACAATGAGCAGTTCTTC.

V usage is TRBV5-7 and J usage is TRBJ1-3, with D hard to call. TRBV5-7 is treated as an ORF (open reading frame) with a function not yet certain. This CDR3 has 17 residues. Trimming stripped 3 bases from V and 4 bases from J, with 20 bases between. As DNA, the CDR3 is TGTGCCAGCAGCTGGGTGGACTCCCCGGTGGTGGGAAACACCATATATTTT. This translates into CASSWVDSPVVGNTIYF.

V usage is TRBV5-5 and J usage is TRBJ1-2, with D possibly being TRBD1 (5 bases). V lost 4 bases to trimming and J lost 4 bases, with 8 bases between them. The CDR3 runs to 12 residues. The germline gives CDR1 SGHKS, CDR2 YYEKEE (reference sequence). The DNA of the CDR3 is TGTGCCAGCAGCGCTGACAGCTATGGCTACACCTTC. Its translation: CASSADSYGYTF.

This clone was found once. This rearrangement joins TRBV6-1 to TRBJ1-4; 7 bases line up with TRBD1. The CDR3 has 15 residues. Germline V gene lookup returns CDR1 MNHNS and CDR2 SASEGT. With V trimmed by 5 bases and J by 8 bases, 11 bases remained unmatched. The CDR3 DNA reads TGTGCCAGCAGTCTCGATAAGGGGGCCGGGGAAAAACTGTTTTTT. It encodes CASSLDKGAGEKLFF.

The CDR3 DNA reads as TGCGCCAGCAGCGACCGACAGGGGGCGATCTATGGCTACACCTTC. Protein sequence: CASSDRQGAIYGYTF. The chain combines TRBV5-1 with TRBJ1-2, with 10 bases that match TRBD1. CDR3 length equals 15 residues. The V gene's germline CDR1 is SGHRS and CDR2 YFSETQ. After removal of 4 bases from V and 4 bases from J, the junction contained 7 bases not matched to a gene.

The chain combines TRBV30 with TRBJ2-5; D is ambiguous. Trimming took off 4 bases at V and 1 base at J, with 13 bases between the two ends. CDR1 and CDR2 (germline): GTSNPN, SVGIG (reference sequence). CDR3 length: 14 amino acids. CDR3 DNA: TGTGCCTGGACCGCTTGGGCATTCCAAGAGACCCAGTACTTC. It yields the protein CAWTAWAFQETQYF.

This chain uses TRBV7-8 with TRBJ2-5, with D possibly being TRBD2 (6 bases). Trimming removed 4 bases from V and 7 bases from J, with 7 bases in between. Germline V gene lookup returns CDR1 SGHVS and CDR2 FQNEAQ. This CDR3 has 11 residues. The CDR3 spells CASSSGGTQYF. CDR3 nucleotides: TGTGCCAGCAGCTCCGGGGGGACCCAGTACTTC.

The chain employs TRBV9 and TRBJ2-1; D unresolved. Germline values: CDR1 SGDLS, CDR2 YYNGEE. Trimming took off 0 bases at V and 15 bases at J, with 19 bases between the two ends. The CDR3 length is 14 residues. The CDR3 region is CASSVAATTEQPFF. The CDR3 DNA sequence: TGTGCCAGCAGCGTAGCGGCCACTACCGAGCAACCGTTCTTC.